The sequence of this T cell receptor (beta chain) was determined in a study of cytomegalovirus exposure and HLA in healthy donors. Germline V lookup: CDR1 MNHEY, CDR2 SMNVEV (reference sequence). Trimming removed 3 bases at V and 4 bases at J, with 6 bases between. This CDR3 is built from 12 residues. 13 Jbeta primers and 60 Vbeta primers were used for the PCR. The protocol was immunoSEQ multiplex PCR, while the TCRdb copy is restricted to in-frame clones and leaves out a portion. The sample lists 150,000 to 200,000 clones, roughly 80% occurring once. Sequenced: PBMCs. The chain is built from TRBV27 and TRBJ1-1, with D uncertain. This TCR came from a man in his forties or fifties in good health and CMV-seronegative. CDR3 bases: TGTGCCAGCAGTTTTCGGGGCACTGAAGCTTTCTTT. Amino acid sequence: CASSFRGTEAFF.